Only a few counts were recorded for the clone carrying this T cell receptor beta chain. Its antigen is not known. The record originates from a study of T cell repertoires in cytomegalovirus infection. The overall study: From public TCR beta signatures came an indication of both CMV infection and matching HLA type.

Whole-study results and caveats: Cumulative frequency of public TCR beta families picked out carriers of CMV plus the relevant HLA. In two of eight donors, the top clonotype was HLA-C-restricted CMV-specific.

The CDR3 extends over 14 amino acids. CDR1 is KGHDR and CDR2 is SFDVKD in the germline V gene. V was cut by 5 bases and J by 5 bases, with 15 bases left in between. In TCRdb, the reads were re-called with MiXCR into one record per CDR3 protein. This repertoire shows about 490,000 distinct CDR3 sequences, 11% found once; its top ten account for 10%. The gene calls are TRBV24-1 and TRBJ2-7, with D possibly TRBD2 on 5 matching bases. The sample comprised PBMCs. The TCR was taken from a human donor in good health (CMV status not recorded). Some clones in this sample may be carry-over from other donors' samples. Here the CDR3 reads CATSGQSGGHEQYF. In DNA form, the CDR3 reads TGTGCCACCAGTGGGCAAAGCGGCGGCCACGAGCAGTACTTC.